This T cell receptor (beta chain) is drawn from a study of human T cells and chemical hapten exposure. TCRdb fed the RACE reads into MiXCR, producing one record per CDR3 protein. The table records some 180,000 distinct CDR3 sequences, around a quarter of them present only once. This sample's time point: patch test 3, about 24 weeks after DPC sensitization. Treatment noted: therapeutic diphenylcyclopropenone sensitization with weekly scalp DPC. Donors, patients with alopecia ranging from 18 to 70 years old and judged suitable for DPC, provided samples. V dropped 4 bases and J dropped 12 bases, with 13 bases sitting between them. The CDR3 has 12 amino acids.

The source of this sequence is a woman aged 40 to 50 with alopecia areata. Some clones in this sample may be carry-over from other donors' samples. Sequencing was performed on whole blood, taken in connection with sensitization to the hapten diphenylcyclopropenone (DPC). This chain connects TRBV12-3 or TRBV12-4 to TRBJ2-4; TRBD1 might be the D (6 bases). Here the CDR3 reads CASSSGTRSQYF. The CDR3 bases are TGTGCCAGCAGTTCCGGGACAAGGAGTCAGTACTTC.